One and the same sample provided the 3 T cell receptor beta chains below, sequenced in a study of CD8+ T cells in alopecia areata. Sequencing used cDNA as its template, made by extracting RNA and reverse transcribing it. Sequencing used immunoSEQ multiplex PCR; TCRdb keeps in-frame clones, though not all of them. The profile shows about 97,000 clones, roughly two fifths of them singletons. The source material was CD4+ T cells sorted from blood. These receptors originate from a human donor with alopecia areata.

This rearrangement joins TRBV7-2 to TRBJ2-3, with D maybe TRBD1 (5 bases). CDR1 and CDR2 from the germline V gene are SGHTA and FQGNSA. V was shortened by 5 bases and J by 3 bases, with 15 bases between the two germline ends. This CDR3 is 15 amino acids long. CDR3 amino acids: CASSLTGGATDTQYF. The CDR3 DNA reads as TGTGCCAGCAGCCTTACGGGTGGGGCTACAGATACGCAGTATTTT.

V usage is TRBV30 and J usage is TRBJ2-1; 7 nucleotides match TRBD2. The V segment lost 0 bases and the J segment 4 bases; nucleotides outside the gene matches: 12. Germline V gene data show CDR1 as GTSNPN and CDR2 as SVGIG (reference sequence). There are 17 residues in the CDR3. Written as DNA, the CDR3 is TGTGCCTGGAGTGTTAGCTACCCCGGACTAGTTTACAATGAGCAGTTCTTC. Protein product: CAWSVSYPGLVYNEQFF.

V and J are TRBV29-1 and TRBJ1-2, with 12 bases fitting TRBD1. Germline-derived CDR1 and CDR2 are SQVTM and ANQGSEA. Trimming took 4 bases from V and 13 from J; bases not matched to a gene: 10. This CDR3 is built from 13 residues. The CDR3 DNA is TGCAGCGTTGCCTTCTCGGGACAGGGGGCGGCCACCTTC. It is translated as CSVAFSGQGAATF.